This T cell receptor beta chain originates from a study of liver allograft versus peripheral blood T cells. Study in general: The authors compared T cell receptor repertoires in transplanted livers with those in the peripheral blood of recipients.

Relative to its sample, this clonotype is medium-sized. Its specificity is not known. TCRdb reprocessed the reads via MiXCR and lists one record per CDR3 protein. The table shows over 10,000 distinct CDR3 sequences, with under 30% occurring only once. In germline, CDR1 is SQVTM, CDR2 ANQGSEA. V was cut by 8 bases and J by 4 bases, with 17 bases left in between. The CDR3 runs to 14 residues. General study results and limits: In liver allografts, T cell receptor repertoires reportedly differed from the repertoires found in peripheral blood.

The receptor was derived from a human patient who had a liver transplant. Some of these T cells may belong to the graft donor. The chain recombines TRBV29-1 with TRBJ2-2; D is tentatively TRBD1 or TRBD2 (6 bases each). In DNA form, the CDR3 reads TGCAGCACCGGAGGGGGGACAACCACCGGGGAGCTGTTTTTT. Translating it yields CSTGGGTTTGELFF.